This is a list of T cell receptor beta chains from one sample in a study of technical replicates of blood from several donors. Sequencing used immunoSEQ multiplex PCR; TCRdb keeps in-frame clones, though not all of them. The table has about 66,000 clones, over 75% seen once. Material for sequencing was PBMCs. These receptors all stem from a human donor in good health. Some clones in this sample may be carry-over from other donors' samples. The CDR3 runs from the conserved cysteine through the conserved F or W. D genes are given only for firm matches. The size entry is marked missing in some rows and otherwise reads once, few, many or a size class.

>TRBJ1-3|NA|TRBV6-6|TRBD1
CASSQGQGVRNTIYF
TGTGCCAGCAGTCAAGGACAGGGGGTCCGAAACACCATATATTTT
>TRBJ2-1|NA|TRBV5-5|NA
CASSLDPGTYNEQFF
TGTGCCAGCAGCTTGGACCCAGGGACCTACAATGAGCAGTTCTTC
>TRBJ2-7|NA|TRBV12-5|NA
CASGFERTGVVSSYEQYF
TGTGCTAGTGGTTTCGAGAGAACAGGTGTTGTAAGCTCCTACGAGCAGTACTTC
>TRBJ1-2|NA|TRBV7-2|TRBD1
CASSFSSDRGSYGYTF
TGTGCCAGCAGCTTTAGTTCGGACAGGGGCAGCTATGGCTACACCTTC
>TRBJ1-2|NA|TRBV4-1|TRBD1
CASSQEGQGDWGYTF
TGCGCCAGCAGCCAAGAGGGGCAGGGGGACTGGGGCTACACCTTC
>TRBJ1-5|once|TRBV7-2|TRBD1
CASSLEGQGVGQPQHF
TGTGCCAGCAGCTTAGAGGGACAGGGGGTAGGGCAGCCCCAGCATTTT
>TRBJ1-1|once|TRBV11-2|NA
CASSPFWGRSFEAFF
TGTGCCAGCAGCCCTTTCTGGGGGAGGAGCTTTGAAGCTTTCTTT
>TRBJ2-7|NA|TRBV6-5|TRBD1
CASANRGESYEQYF
TGTGCCAGCGCGAACAGGGGCGAGTCCTACGAGCAGTACTTC
>TRBJ1-5|NA|TRBV2|NA
CASRGGVEPQHF
TGTGCCAGCAGAGGGGGAGTCGAGCCCCAGCATTTT
>TRBJ1-2|NA|TRBV7-2|NA
CASSFWGGTYGYTF
TGTGCCAGCAGCTTTTGGGGCGGTACCTATGGCTACACCTTC
>TRBJ2-7|NA|TRBV9|NA
CASSPPNGGFYEQYF
TGTGCCAGCAGCCCCCCGAACGGCGGGTTCTACGAGCAGTACTTC
>TRBJ2-5|NA|TRBV7-9|TRBD2
CASSSLRVAGAQETQYF
TGTGCCAGCAGCTCACTGCGGGTAGCGGGGGCCCAAGAGACCCAGTACTTC
>TRBJ1-1|once|TRBV9|TRBD1
CASTGGTGVGTEAFF
TGTGCCAGCACGGGGGGGACAGGGGTCGGCACTGAAGCTTTCTTT
>TRBJ2-7|once|TRBV7-2|NA
CASSLQIWSEQYF
TGTGCCAGCAGCTTGCAGATATGGAGCGAGCAGTACTTC
>TRBJ2-7|NA|TRBV7-9|TRBD2
CASSLVSGGTSSYEQYF
TGTGCCAGCAGCTTAGTTAGCGGGGGGACGAGCTCCTACGAGCAGTACTTC
>TRBJ2-5|NA|TRBV7-7|NA
CASSLGPIQETQYF
TGTGCCAGCAGCTTAGGGCCCATCCAAGAGACCCAGTACTTC
>TRBJ2-3|NA|TRBV5-6|TRBD2
CASSLIAGGLGTQYF
TGTGCCAGCAGCCTCATAGCGGGGGGGCTGGGTACGCAGTATTTT
>TRBJ2-7|once|TRBV11-1|TRBD2
CASSSRLAGVGEQYF
TGTGCCAGCAGCTCGAGACTAGCGGGAGTGGGTGAGCAGTACTTC
>TRBJ1-2|NA|TRBV7-2|NA
CASSFQGGDGYTF
TGTGCCAGCAGCTTCCAGGGTGGTGACGGCTACACCTTC
>TRBJ2-3|NA|TRBV9|TRBD2
CASSPAIGTSGIDTQYF
TGTGCCAGCAGCCCTGCAATTGGGACTAGCGGGATTGATACGCAGTATTTT
>TRBJ1-1|NA|TRBV6-6|NA
CASSPRSDAEAFF
TGTGCCAGCAGTCCGAGGTCTGACGCTGAAGCTTTCTTT
>TRBJ1-3|NA|TRBV6-1|TRBD1
CASSETLTGSSGNTIYF
TGTGCCAGCAGTGAAACATTGACAGGGAGTTCTGGAAACACCATATATTTT
>TRBJ2-1|NA|TRBV19|TRBD2
CASTRGATYNEQFF
TGTGCCAGTACGCGGGGGGCCACCTACAATGAGCAGTTCTTC
>TRBJ2-3|NA|TRBV14|NA
CASSRQGLGGADTQYF
TGTGCCAGCAGTCGTCAGGGGCTCGGAGGAGCAGATACGCAGTATTTT
>TRBJ2-1|NA|TRBV5-1|NA
CASLQGEGYNEQFF
TGCGCCAGCTTACAGGGGGAGGGATACAATGAGCAGTTCTTC
>TRBJ2-7|NA|TRBV5-1|TRBD1
CASSLGDSSYEQYF
TGCGCCAGCAGCTTGGGGGACAGTTCCTACGAGCAGTACTTC
>TRBJ2-1|once|TRBV5-1|TRBD2
CASSPAVAGVYNEQFF
TGCGCCAGCAGCCCGGCGGTAGCGGGAGTCTACAATGAGCAGTTCTTC
>TRBJ2-7|NA|TRBV9|TRBD2
CASSETASGGAYEQYF
TGTGCCAGCAGCGAGACCGCTAGCGGGGGGGCCTACGAGCAGTACTTC
>TRBJ1-6|NA|TRBV10-3|NA
CAISAGGADNSPLHF
TGTGCCATCAGTGCTGGGGGGGCCGATAATTCACCCCTCCACTTT
>TRBJ2-4|medium-sized|TRBV5-1|TRBD1
CASSSGQGGDIQYF
TGCGCCAGCAGCTCCGGACAGGGTGGGGACATTCAGTACTTC
>TRBJ2-1|once|TRBV9|TRBD1
CASSVEGTGWNEQFF
TGTGCCAGCAGCGTAGAGGGGACAGGGTGGAATGAGCAGTTCTTC
>TRBJ2-7|NA|TRBV5-5|NA
CASSLGDEQYF
TGTGCCAGCAGCCTCGGGGACGAGCAGTACTTC
>TRBJ2-3|NA|TRBV5-1|TRBD2
CASSLEGLAGPPSTDTQYF
TGCGCCAGCAGCTTGGAGGGGCTAGCGGGGCCCCCTAGCACAGATACGCAGTATTTT
>TRBJ2-7|NA|TRBV5-8|NA
CASRLHGTPSYEQYF
TGTGCCAGCAGATTGCATGGGACACCCTCCTACGAGCAGTACTTC
>TRBJ2-7|NA|TRBV2|NA
CASSELLDRYYEQYF
TGTGCCAGCAGTGAATTGTTGGACAGATATTACGAGCAGTACTTC
>TRBJ2-7|NA|TRBV27|NA
CASSLFSRASSGEQYF
TGTGCCAGCAGTTTATTCTCGCGGGCCTCGTCGGGCGAGCAGTACTTC
>TRBJ1-2|few|TRBV5-4|NA
CASSPRRDRQGGYTF
TGTGCCAGCAGCCCGAGGCGAGATCGTCAAGGCGGCTACACCTTC
>TRBJ1-2|NA|TRBV10-3|NA
CAITSGGAGYGYTF
TGTGCCATCACCTCGGGGGGCGCGGGTTATGGCTACACCTTC
>TRBJ1-2|NA|TRBV19|TRBD1
CASSVLPGGSYGYTF
TGTGCCAGTAGTGTACTGCCAGGGGGCAGCTATGGCTACACCTTC
>TRBJ2-7|once|TRBV9|NA
CASSGTEQGWEQYF
TGTGCCAGCAGCGGCACTGAACAGGGTTGGGAGCAGTACTTC
>TRBJ2-6|NA|TRBV28|TRBD1
CASSPGGSGANVLTF
TGTGCCAGCAGTCCAGGGGGCTCTGGGGCCAACGTCCTGACTTTC
>TRBJ1-6|NA|TRBV7-9|NA
CASSLLRSPLHF
TGTGCCAGCAGCCTGCTACGGTCACCCCTCCACTTT
>TRBJ1-3|once|TRBV6-5|NA
CASVENRGNTIYF
TGTGCCAGCGTAGAGAATCGGGGGAACACCATATATTTT
>TRBJ2-7|NA|TRBV10-3|TRBD2
CAITSGRPYEQYF
TGTGCCATCACTAGCGGGAGGCCCTACGAGCAGTACTTC
>TRBJ1-1|NA|TRBV7-9|NA
CASSFIRGAFF
TGTGCCAGCAGCTTTATCAGGGGAGCTTTCTTT
>TRBJ2-1|NA|TRBV5-4|NA
CASSFWQGGNEQFF
TGTGCCAGCAGCTTTTGGCAGGGGGGAAATGAGCAGTTCTTC
>TRBJ1-1|few|TRBV7-9|NA
CASSLGSVNTEAFF
TGTGCCAGCAGCTTAGGTTCAGTGAACACTGAAGCTTTCTTT
>TRBJ2-7|NA|TRBV27|NA
CASRKTSSYEQYF
TGTGCCAGCAGGAAGACTAGCTCCTACGAGCAGTACTTC
>TRBJ2-3|NA|TRBV6-6|TRBD2
CAAGRGTDTQYF
TGTGCCGCCGGGAGGGGCACAGATACGCAGTATTTT
>TRBJ2-5|NA|TRBV7-2|NA
CASSLTRQETQYF
TGTGCCAGCAGCCTGACTCGACAAGAGACCCAGTACTTC
>TRBJ2-2|NA|TRBV6-1|NA
CASKAEGKGSGELFF
TGTGCCAGCAAGGCAGAGGGAAAGGGTTCCGGGGAGCTGTTTTTT
>TRBJ1-1|NA|TRBV6-5|NA
CASSHTDRNTEAFF
TGTGCCAGCAGTCACACTGACAGGAACACTGAAGCTTTCTTT
>TRBJ1-1|once|TRBV7-2|NA
CASSGGGANTEAFF
TGTGCCAGCAGCGGGGGGGGCGCGAACACTGAAGCTTTCTTT
>TRBJ1-2|NA|TRBV6-5|TRBD1
CASSYRDSGYGYTF
TGTGCCAGCAGTTACCGGGACAGTGGCTATGGCTACACCTTC